This T cell receptor beta chain is drawn from a study of blood T cells in healthy people across ages. The sample holds a few counts of this clonotype. The V gene end was trimmed by 3 bases and the J gene end by 9 bases; junction bases not matched to a gene: 11. This CDR3 has 14 residues. Germline CDR1 is SGDLS and CDR2 is YYNGEE. Individuals who donated were healthy Caucasians from Russia aged roughly 6 to 95. A J-beta primer mix and a sample-barcoded 5' primer were used in a second PCR of about 7 to 12 cycles. MiXCR, applied by TCRdb to the 5' RACE reads, yields one record per CDR3 protein. In the table there are about 930,000 distinct CDR3 sequences, roughly 29% of which are singletons. Separately, the same data were catalogued under a study of T cells of mothers and their children. That work states: For unrelated pairs as for related ones, thymic selection shapes TCR recombination output similarly.

The source is a woman aged 40 to 50 in good health. The sequenced sample consisted of blood. V gene TRBV9 combines with J gene TRBJ1-1; 7 nucleotides line up with TRBD1. The CDR3 loop is CASSEGGGTAKAFF. In nucleotides, the CDR3 is TGTGCCAGCAGCGAGGGCGGAGGGACAGCAAAAGCTTTCTTT.